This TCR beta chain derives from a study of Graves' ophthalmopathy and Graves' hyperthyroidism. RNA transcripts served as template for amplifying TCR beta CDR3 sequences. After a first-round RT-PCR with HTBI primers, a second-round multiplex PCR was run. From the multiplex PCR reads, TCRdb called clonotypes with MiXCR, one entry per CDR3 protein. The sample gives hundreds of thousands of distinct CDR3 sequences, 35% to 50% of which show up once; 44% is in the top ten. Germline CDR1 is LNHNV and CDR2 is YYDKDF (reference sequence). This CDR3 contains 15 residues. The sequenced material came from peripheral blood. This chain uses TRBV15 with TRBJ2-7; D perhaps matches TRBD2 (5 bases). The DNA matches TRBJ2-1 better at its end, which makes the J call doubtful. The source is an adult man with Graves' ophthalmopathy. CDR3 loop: CATSRDLGSVDEQFF. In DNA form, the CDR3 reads TGTGCCACCAGCAGAGATCTTGGTAGCGTCGATGAGCAGTTCTTC.